The subject of this entry is one T cell receptor (beta chain). Its antigen is not known. Germline V gene lookup returns CDR1 MNHEY and CDR2 SVGAGI. This CDR3 spans 15 amino acids. Trimming stripped 6 bases from V and 0 bases from J, with 12 bases between. The entry originates in a study of T cell responses to AZD1222 COVID-19 vaccine. Findings and limits, study-wide: Targeting of unmutated variant regions was reportedly seen in nearly half of spike-specific TCRs. Donors were largely white British and mainly female; clonal diversity was possibly underestimated.

Method: immunoSEQ multiplex PCR; TCRdb's copy keeps in-frame clones and lacks some. The sample shows roughly 150,000 clones, about nine tenths of them seen only once. This specimen was peripheral blood, taken 28 days after the second AZD1222 dose. The genes are TRBV6-5 and TRBJ1-5; D might be TRBD1 (6 bases). This clonotype originated in an adult who received the AZD1222 COVID-19 vaccine. The CDR3 loop reads CASRSTGVSNQPQHF. In DNA, the CDR3 is TGTGCCAGCAGATCGACAGGAGTTAGCAATCAGCCCCAGCATTTT.